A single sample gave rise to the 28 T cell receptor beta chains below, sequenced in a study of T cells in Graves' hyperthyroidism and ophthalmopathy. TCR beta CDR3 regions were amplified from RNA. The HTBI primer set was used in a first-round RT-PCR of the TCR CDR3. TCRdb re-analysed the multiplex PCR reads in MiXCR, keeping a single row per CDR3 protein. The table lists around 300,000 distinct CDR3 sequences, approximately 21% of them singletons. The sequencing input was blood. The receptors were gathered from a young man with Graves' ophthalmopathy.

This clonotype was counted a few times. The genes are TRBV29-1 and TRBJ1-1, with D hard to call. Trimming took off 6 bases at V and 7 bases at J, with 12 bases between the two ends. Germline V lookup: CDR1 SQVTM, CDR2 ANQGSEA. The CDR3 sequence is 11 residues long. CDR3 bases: TGCAGCGTCGGTGAGGGTGGTGAAGCTTTCTTT. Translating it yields CSVGEGGEAFF.

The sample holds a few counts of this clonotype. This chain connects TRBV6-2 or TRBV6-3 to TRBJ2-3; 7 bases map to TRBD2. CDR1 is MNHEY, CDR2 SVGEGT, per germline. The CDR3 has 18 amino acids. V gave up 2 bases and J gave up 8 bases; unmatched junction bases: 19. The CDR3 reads CASSYAASGSPIRGTQYF. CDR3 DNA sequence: TGTGCCAGCAGTTACGCGGCTAGCGGAAGTCCAATCCGAGGTACGCAGTATTTT.

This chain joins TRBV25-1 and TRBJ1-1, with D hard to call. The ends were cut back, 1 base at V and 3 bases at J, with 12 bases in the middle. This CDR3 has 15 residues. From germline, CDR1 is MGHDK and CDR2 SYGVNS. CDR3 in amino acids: CASSELRQTDTEAFF. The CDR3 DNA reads TGTGCCAGCAGTGAATTAAGGCAGACTGACACTGAAGCTTTCTTT.

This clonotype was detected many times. In DNA form, the CDR3 reads TGTGCCAGCAGTTTGTCCAGGGTTGTTGTTACTGAAGCTTTCTTT. Its protein is CASSLSRVVVTEAFF. V gene TRBV28 combines with J gene TRBJ1-1, with a possible D match to TRBD1 (5 bases). Trimming removed 3 bases at V and 5 bases at J, with 16 bases between. The CDR3 consists of 15 residues. The V gene's germline CDR1 is MDHEN and CDR2 SYDVKM.

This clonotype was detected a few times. This CDR3 reads CASSPVLGGSPRTQYF. The CDR3 DNA is TGTGCCAGCAGTCCCGTATTGGGCGGGAGTCCGCGGACCCAGTACTTC. The chain joins TRBV28 to TRBJ2-5; 7 bases are a match to TRBD2. Germline V gives CDR1 MDHEN, CDR2 SYDVKM. The ends lost 5 bases at V and 7 bases at J; junction bases unmatched: 16. The CDR3 runs 16 residues.

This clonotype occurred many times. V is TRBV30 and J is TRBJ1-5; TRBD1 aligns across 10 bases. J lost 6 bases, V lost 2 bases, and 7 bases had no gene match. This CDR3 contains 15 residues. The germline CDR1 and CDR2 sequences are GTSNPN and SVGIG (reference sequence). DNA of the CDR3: TGTGCCTGGAGTAAGGGACAGGGGAAATTTCAGCCCCAGCATTTT. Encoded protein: CAWSKGQGKFQPQHF.

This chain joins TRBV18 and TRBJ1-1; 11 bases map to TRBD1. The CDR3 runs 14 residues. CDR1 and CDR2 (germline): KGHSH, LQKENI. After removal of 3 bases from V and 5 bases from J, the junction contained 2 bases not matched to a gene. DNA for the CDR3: TGTGCCAGCTCACCGGACAGGGGGCCTACTGAAGCTTTCTTT. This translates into CASSPDRGPTEAFF.

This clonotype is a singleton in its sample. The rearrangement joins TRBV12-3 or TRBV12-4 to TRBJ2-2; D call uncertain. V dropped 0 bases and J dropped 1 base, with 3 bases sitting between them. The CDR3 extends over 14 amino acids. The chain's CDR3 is CASSLAWNTGELFF. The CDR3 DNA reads TGTGCCAGCAGTTTAGCCTGGAACACCGGGGAGCTGTTTTTT.

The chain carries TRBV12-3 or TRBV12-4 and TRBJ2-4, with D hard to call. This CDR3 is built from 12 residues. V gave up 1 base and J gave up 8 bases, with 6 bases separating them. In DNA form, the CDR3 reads TGTGCCAGCAGTTTAGGGGGTTACATTCAGTACTTC. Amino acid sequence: CASSLGGYIQYF.

The DNA for the CDR3 is TGTGCCAGCAGAGACGGACAGGGTAATTCACCCCTCCACTTT. Protein sequence: CASRDGQGNSPLHF. The rearrangement uses TRBV27 and TRBJ1-6, with TRBD1 identical over 8 bases. CDR1 and CDR2 (germline): MNHEY, SMNVEV (reference sequence). J gave up 6 bases and V 6 bases, and 4 bases lay outside the gene matches. The CDR3 loop spans 14 amino acids.

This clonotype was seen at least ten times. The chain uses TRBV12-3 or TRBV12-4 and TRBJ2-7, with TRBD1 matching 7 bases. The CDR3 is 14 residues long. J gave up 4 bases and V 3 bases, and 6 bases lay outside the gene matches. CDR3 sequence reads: CASSFHRGGYEQYF. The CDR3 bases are TGTGCCAGCAGTTTCCACAGGGGTGGGTACGAGCAGTACTTC.

CDR3 coding DNA: TGTGCCAGCAACTCAAAGATTGAAGCTTTCTTT. This gives the protein CASNSKIEAFF. This chain links TRBV12-3 or TRBV12-4 with TRBJ1-1; D not certain. The CDR3 extends over 11 amino acids. V was shortened by 7 bases and J by 7 bases, with 10 bases between the two germline ends.

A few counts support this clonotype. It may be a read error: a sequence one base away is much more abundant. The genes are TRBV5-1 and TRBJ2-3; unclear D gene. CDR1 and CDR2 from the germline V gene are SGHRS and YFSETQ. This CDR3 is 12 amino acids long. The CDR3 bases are TGCGTCAGCAGCCCCCCTACAGATACGCAGTATTTT. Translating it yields CVSSPPTDTQYF.

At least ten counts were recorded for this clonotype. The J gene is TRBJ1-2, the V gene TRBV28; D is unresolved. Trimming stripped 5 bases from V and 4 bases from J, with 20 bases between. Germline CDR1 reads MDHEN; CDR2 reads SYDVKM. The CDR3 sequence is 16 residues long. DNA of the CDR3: TGTGCCAGCAGTCCCTCGGACCCGCGTGGTGTCTATGGCTACACCTTC. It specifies CASSPSDPRGVYGYTF.

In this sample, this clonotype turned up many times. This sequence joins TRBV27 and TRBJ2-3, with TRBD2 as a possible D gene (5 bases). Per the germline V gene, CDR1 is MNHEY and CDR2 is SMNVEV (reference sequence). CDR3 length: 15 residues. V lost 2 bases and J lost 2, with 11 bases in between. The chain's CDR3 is CASSLNLGNTDTQYF. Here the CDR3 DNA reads TGTGCCAGCAGTTTAAATCTCGGGAACACAGATACGCAGTATTTT.

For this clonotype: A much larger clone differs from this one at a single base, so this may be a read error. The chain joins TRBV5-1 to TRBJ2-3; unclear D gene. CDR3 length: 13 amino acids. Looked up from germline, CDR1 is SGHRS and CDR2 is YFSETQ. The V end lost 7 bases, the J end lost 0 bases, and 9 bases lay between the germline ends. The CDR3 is CASGSDSTDTQYF. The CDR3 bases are TGCGCCAGCGGATCAGACAGCACAGATACGCAGTATTTT.

CDR3 sequence (DNA): TGTGCCAGCAGCTCACTTACCGGGACAGACTCCACCGGGGAGCTGTTTTTT. This gives the protein CASSSLTGTDSTGELFF. The chain links TRBV7-2 to TRBJ2-2; 7 positions agree with TRBD1. This CDR3 contains 17 residues. V trimming: 4 bases; J trimming: 4 bases; junction bases outside the gene matches: 12. The germline V gene has CDR1 SGHTA and CDR2 FQGNSA.

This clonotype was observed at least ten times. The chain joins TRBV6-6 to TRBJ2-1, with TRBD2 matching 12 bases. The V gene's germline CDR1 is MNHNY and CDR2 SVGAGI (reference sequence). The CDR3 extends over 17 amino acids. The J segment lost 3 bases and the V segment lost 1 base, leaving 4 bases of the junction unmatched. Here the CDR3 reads CASSYFASGRVYNEQFF. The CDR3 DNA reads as TGTGCCAGCAGTTACTTCGCTAGCGGGAGGGTCTACAATGAGCAGTTCTTC.

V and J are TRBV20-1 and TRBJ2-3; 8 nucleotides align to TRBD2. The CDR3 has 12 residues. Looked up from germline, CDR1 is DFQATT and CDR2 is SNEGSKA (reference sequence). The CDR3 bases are TGCGGGACTAGTCCCAGCACAGATACGCAGTATTTT. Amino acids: CGTSPSTDTQYF.

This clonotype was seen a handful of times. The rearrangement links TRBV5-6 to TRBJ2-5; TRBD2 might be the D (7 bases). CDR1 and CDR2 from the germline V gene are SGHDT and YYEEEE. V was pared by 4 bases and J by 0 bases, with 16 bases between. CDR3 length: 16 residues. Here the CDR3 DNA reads TGTGCCAGCAGCCCGAGGCGGGGGCAGTACCAAGAGACCCAGTACTTC. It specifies CASSPRRGQYQETQYF. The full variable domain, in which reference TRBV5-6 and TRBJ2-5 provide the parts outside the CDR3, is DAGVTQSPTHLIKTRGQQVTLRCSPKSGHDTVSWYQQALGQGPQFIFQYYEEEERQRGNFPDRFSGHQFPNYSSELNVNALLLGDSALYLCASSPRRGQYQETQYFGPGTRLLVL.

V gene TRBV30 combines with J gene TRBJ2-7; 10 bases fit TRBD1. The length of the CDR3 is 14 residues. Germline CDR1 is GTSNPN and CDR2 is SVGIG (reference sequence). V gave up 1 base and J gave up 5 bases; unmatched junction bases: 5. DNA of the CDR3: TGTGCCTGGAGTGGACAGGGGGCGTTCGACGAGCAGTACTTC. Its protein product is CAWSGQGAFDEQYF.

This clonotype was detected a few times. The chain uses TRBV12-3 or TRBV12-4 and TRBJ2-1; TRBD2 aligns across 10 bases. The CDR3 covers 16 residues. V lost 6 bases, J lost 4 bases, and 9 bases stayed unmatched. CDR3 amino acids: CASSTTGTSAYNEQFF. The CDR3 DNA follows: TGTGCCAGCAGCACCACCGGGACTAGCGCTTACAATGAGCAGTTCTTC.

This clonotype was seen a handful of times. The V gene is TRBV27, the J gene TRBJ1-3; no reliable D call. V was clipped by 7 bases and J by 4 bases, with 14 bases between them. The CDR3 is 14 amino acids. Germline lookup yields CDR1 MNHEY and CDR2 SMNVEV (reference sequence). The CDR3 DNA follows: TGTGCCAGCAAACGGTGGCGGGAAGGAAACACCATATATTTT. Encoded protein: CASKRWREGNTIYF.

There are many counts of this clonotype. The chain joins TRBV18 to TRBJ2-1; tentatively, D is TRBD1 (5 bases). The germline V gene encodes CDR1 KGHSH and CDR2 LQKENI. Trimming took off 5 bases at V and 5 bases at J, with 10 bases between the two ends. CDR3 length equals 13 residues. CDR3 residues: CASSGQGHNEQFF. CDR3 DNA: TGTGCCAGCTCAGGGCAGGGTCACAATGAGCAGTTCTTC.

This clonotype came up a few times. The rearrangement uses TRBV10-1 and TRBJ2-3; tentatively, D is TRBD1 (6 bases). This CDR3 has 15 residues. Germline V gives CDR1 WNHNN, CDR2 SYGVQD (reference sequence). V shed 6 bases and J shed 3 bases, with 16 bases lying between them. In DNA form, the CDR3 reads TGCGCCAGCAGCGACGCAGGGGTGGGGACAGATACGCAGTATTTT. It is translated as CASSDAGVGTDTQYF.

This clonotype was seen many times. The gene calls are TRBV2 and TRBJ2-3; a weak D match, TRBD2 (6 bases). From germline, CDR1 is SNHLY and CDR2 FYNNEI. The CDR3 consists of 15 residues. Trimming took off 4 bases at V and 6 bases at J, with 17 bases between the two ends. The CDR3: CASSVTSPSGDTQYF. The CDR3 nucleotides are TGTGCCAGCAGTGTTACTAGCCCCAGCGGGGATACGCAGTATTTT.

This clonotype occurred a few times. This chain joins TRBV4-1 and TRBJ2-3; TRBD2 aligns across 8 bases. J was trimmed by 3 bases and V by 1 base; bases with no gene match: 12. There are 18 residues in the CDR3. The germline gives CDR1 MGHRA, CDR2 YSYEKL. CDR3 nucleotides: TGCGCCAGCAGCCAAGGGGAGACTGGCGGGAGGAGGACAGATACGCAGTATTTT. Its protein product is CASSQGETGGRRTDTQYF.

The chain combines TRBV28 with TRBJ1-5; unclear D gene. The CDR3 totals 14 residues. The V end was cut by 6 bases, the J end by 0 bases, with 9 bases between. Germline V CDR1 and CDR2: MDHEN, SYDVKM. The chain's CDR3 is CASRFIDSNQPQHF. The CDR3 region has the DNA TGTGCCAGCAGATTCATAGATAGCAATCAGCCCCAGCATTTT.